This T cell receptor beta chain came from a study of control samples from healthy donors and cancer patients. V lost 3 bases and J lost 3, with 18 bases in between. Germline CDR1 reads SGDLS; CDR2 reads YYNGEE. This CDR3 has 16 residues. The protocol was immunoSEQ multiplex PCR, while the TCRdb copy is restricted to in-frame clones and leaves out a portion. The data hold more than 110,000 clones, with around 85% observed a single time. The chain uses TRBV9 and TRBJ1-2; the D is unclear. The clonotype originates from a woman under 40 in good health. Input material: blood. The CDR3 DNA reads TGTGCCAGCAGCGCCCCTTCAAGCGGCCGTGACTATGGCTACACCTTC. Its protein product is CASSAPSSGRDYGYTF.